A selection of T cell receptor beta chains follows, all from one sample in a study of blood T cell repertoires in COVID-19. The repertoire was sequenced with immunoSEQ multiplex PCR; TCRdb's copy has only in-frame clones and lacks some. The sample shows around 260,000 clones, more than 85% of them seen only once. The sequenced sample consisted of peripheral blood. The receptors come from a man in his thirties or forties with acute or convalescent COVID-19. Each CDR3 is given without its conserved first and last residue. Each record gives: CDR3 length, V gene, J gene, CDR3 protein.

12	TRBV7-8	TRBJ1-5	ASSSSGGRQPQH
14	TRBV5-1	TRBJ2-7	ASSLFSTGFIYEQY
13	TRBV6-1	TRBJ2-3	ASSEQGSRPDTQY
14	TRBV5-1	TRBJ1-1	ASSAYRGQGGTEAF
14	TRBV19	TRBJ1-5	ASSIARRFSYQPQH
12	TRBV6-4	TRBJ1-1	ASSYQGGSTEAF
14	TRBV4-2	TRBJ1-6	ASSQTGVGGNSPLH
13	TRBV11-3	TRBJ2-5	ASSVGDSPLETQY
13	TRBV5-4	TRBJ2-7	ASSRNTGFTYEQY
15	TRBV3-1/TRBV3-2	TRBJ2-3	ASSQVGGQGRTDTQY
12	TRBV27	TRBJ1-1	ASSYGVLDTEAF
15	TRBV28	TRBJ1-5	ASREGQTFYSNQPQH
14	TRBV6-1	TRBJ1-2	ASSETVQGRVGGYT
13	TRBV28	TRBJ1-6	ASTRMGTSNSPLH
11	TRBV10-3	TRBJ2-3	AISETVQDTQY
11	TRBV10-3	TRBJ2-5	AIGRDLKETQY
14	TRBV7-2	TRBJ2-1	ASSSSSGGYYNEQF
13	TRBV5-1	TRBJ1-3	ASSLQGHFRNTIY
14	TRBV2	TRBJ2-1	ASSHRNSGSYNEQF
15	TRBV4-1	TRBJ1-5	ASSAQTGTAVNQPQH
11	TRBV6-5	TRBJ1-2	ASGAGTAYGYT
16	TRBV5-3	TRBJ1-5	ARSLGGQPPYSNQPQH
13	TRBV27	TRBJ1-3	ASMSRLHSGNTIY
14	TRBV5-4	TRBJ2-7	ASSKILAGGSYEQY
12	TRBV23-1	TRBJ1-4	ASSQFPGDEKLF
13	TRBV4-1	TRBJ2-5	ASSQVRRGTETQY
11	TRBV28	TRBJ1-3	ASHNRAGNTIY
12	TRBV5-1	TRBJ1-4	ATKGAPANEKLF
16	TRBV19	TRBJ1-3	ASTPYSVPFSSGNTIY
13	TRBV7-3	TRBJ2-1	ASSFLGLAFHEQF
13	TRBV12-5	TRBJ2-1	ASGLGDRRADEQF
13	TRBV27	TRBJ2-3	ASSFRRGGSDTQY
15	TRBV9	TRBJ2-1	ASSVGASGRTYNEQF
13	TRBV3-1/TRBV3-2	TRBJ1-2	ASSYTRTGNYGYT
12	TRBV6-5	TRBJ2-1	ASRTDRGPNEQF
14	TRBV27	TRBJ1-6	ASRTMGHPTVSPLH
12	TRBV5-7	TRBJ1-2	ASRRLDGKTGYT
10	TRBV28	TRBJ2-1	ASSFGLEGQF
11	TRBV6-5	TRBJ2-7	ASTGGRALEQY
11	TRBV25-1	TRBJ2-7	ASSEWDRYEQY
14	TRBV6-5	TRBJ2-3	ASSYSVAGRSDTQY
14	TRBV5-4	TRBJ1-3	ASRDDRAFSGNTIY
14	TRBV5-1	TRBJ1-1	ASSYHYGGSRTEAF
13	TRBV27	TRBJ2-1	ASQTGTSGYNEQF
13	TRBV7-9	TRBJ1-1	ASSHSMTGGTEAF
13	TRBV19	TRBJ1-4	ASRPQVRGREKLF
12	TRBV4-2	TRBJ1-1	ASSQEFGGTEAF